This T cell receptor beta chain comes out of a study of early T cells in non-severe SARS-CoV-2 infection (dated by TCRdb to 2020 to 2023). A note on the overall study: TCR sequencing used bulk RNA from unsorted whole blood, so alpha and beta chains could not be paired.

A case-control design nested within a healthcare worker cohort in London, UK, was used, with weekly nasopharyngeal swab PCR tests and blood sampling performed. Healthcare workers were recruited during the week of the UK lockdown, between 23 and 31 March 2020, and followed weekly for up to roughly 15 weeks. Results the study describes overall, beyond this receptor: Matching against VDJdb was skewed toward anti-spike CD8 responses, likely underestimated virus-specific expansions, and missed private and CD4 specificities.

This clonotype appeared many times. Its antigen target is currently unknown. No base-level quality is on record; no much larger clone is a single base apart. Receptor amplification or capture employed 5' RACE. TCRdb shows the sequencer as NextSeq 500. To correct for sequencing error and PCR bias, the TCR library protocol tagged individual cDNA molecules with unique molecular identifiers. TCR alpha and beta chains were both sequenced, and the abundances of alpha and beta sequences in each sample were closely correlated with each other. Under the source paper's analysis protocol: Decombinator V4 was used to annotate TCR sequences for V gene, J gene and CDR3. Expanded TCRs were defined as changing significantly between any two time points under a Poisson model with p below 0.0001. TCR abundances were normalised to the total number of TCRs sequenced per sample and expressed as counts per million. MAIT TCRs were defined by TRAV1-2 paired with TRAJ12, TRAJ20 or TRAJ33, and iNKT TCRs by TRAV10 paired with TRAJ18. VDJdb, accessed 1 November 2021, was searched for CMV, EBV and SARS-CoV-2 annotated TCRs, excluding TCRs annotated for multiple antigens. TCRdb applied fastp at Q25 and MiXCR to the public reads, then kept only in-frame beta chains. Every entry covers one CDR3 protein and lists the most common genes and DNA from its rows. It is TCRdb's table, rather than the study itself, that gives the V and J calls and clone size. The sample table lists about 72,000 distinct CDR3 sequences, roughly 10% of them with a count of one. Clones ranked in the top ten supply approximately 3% of the sample.

Taken from the germline V gene (reference sequence), the CDR1 and CDR2 loops are LNHDA and SQIVND. The CDR3, from cysteine to phenylalanine, totals 10 residues. Only the CDR3 portion is preserved as DNA: 30 bases, with reading frame beginning at the first base. Sequencing was done on a sample of whole blood. The chain couples TRBV19 to TRBJ2-3, with no confident D gene call. The TCR sequence derives from an adult who was a healthcare worker with PCR-confirmed SARS-CoV-2 infection or an uninfected control (not recorded which). In nucleotides, the sequence is TGTCTGCTGAGCACAGATACGCAGTATTTT. Its translation reads: CLLSTDTQYF.